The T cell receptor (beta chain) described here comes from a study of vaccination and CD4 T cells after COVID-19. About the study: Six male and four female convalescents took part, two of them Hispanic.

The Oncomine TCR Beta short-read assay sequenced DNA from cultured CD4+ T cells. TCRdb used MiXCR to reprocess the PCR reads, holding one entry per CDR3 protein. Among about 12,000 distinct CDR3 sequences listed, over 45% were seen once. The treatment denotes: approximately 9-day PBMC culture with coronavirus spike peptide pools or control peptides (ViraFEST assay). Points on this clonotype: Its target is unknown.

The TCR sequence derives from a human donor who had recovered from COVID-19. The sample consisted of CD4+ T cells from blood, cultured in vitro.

The CDR3 sequence: CASTRDRGWEKLFF. The CDR3 DNA sequence: TGTGCCAGCACCCGGGACAGGGGATGGGAAAAACTGTTTTTT. J is TRBJ1-4 and V is TRBV2; 10 bases match TRBD1. J gave up 8 bases and V 7 bases, and 7 bases lay outside the gene matches. Per the germline V gene, CDR1 is SNHLY and CDR2 is FYNNEI. This CDR3 contains 14 residues. The entire variable domain, with the rest obtained from reference TRBV2 and TRBJ1-4, is as follows: EPEVTQTPSHQVTQMGQEVILRCVPISNHLYFYWYRQILGQKVEFLVSFYNNEISEKSEIFDDQFSVERPDGSNFTLKIRSTKLEDSAMYFCASTRDRGWEKLFFGSGTQLSVL.